Below, one TCR beta chain is given with its context. Its antigen has not been determined. No much larger clonotype is one base removed from it; base qualities were not supplied. The germline V gene (reference sequence) gives CDR1 as SEHNR and CDR2 as FQNEAQ. After removal of 4 bases from V and 8 bases from J, the junction retains 10 bases not matched to a gene. The CDR3 covers 15 residues, taking in both the cysteine and the phenylalanine. The CDR3 DNA has 45 bases and is translated from base 1. The data derive from a study of identifying expanded T cells in peripheral blood (dated by TCRdb to the late 2010s). With respect to the entire study: Technical replicates were generated by sequencing separate aliquots of the same genomic DNA pool, and four replicates were compared pairwise. Overall study results and their limits: The binomial model flagged approximately 1.2 differentially abundant clones between technical replicates, compared with about 17 over about 2 weeks and roughly 19 over roughly 4 weeks. The authors expected that biological variance in healthy repertoires might rise further over much longer intervals, such as months to years. Variance in clone template counts between approximately 2-week samples significantly increased with total template count across all healthy donors. The beta-binomial model significantly reduced the number of clones called differentially abundant and the false-positive rate across all healthy-donor time intervals.

TCRbeta CDR3 regions were profiled by bias-controlled multiplex PCR amplification of genomic DNA with the immunoSEQ Assay. In the source study's methods: The absolute abundance of each unique TCRbeta CDR3 region was quantified after sequences were collapsed and filtered. Two models were used to test differential abundance: a binomial model (Fisher-equivalent) and a beta-binomial model that adds time-dependent variance fitted from healthy donors. Clones with fewer than 5 combined templates were excluded, and clones with Benjamini-Hochberg FDR below 0.01 were called differentially abundant. The form v = (b*log(k)+a)^2 was used to model beta-binomial variance as a function of total template count across the two samples. TCRdb took this table from immuneACCESS and kept in-frame rearrangements with V and J called. Such tables lack part of the clones; where checked against another copy, unresolved V genes explain under half of the gap, and the rest is unexplained. That table furnishes V, J and clone size, whereas the DNA furnished D and trimming. This sample gives about 85,000 clones in total; 70% to 90% of them show up just once. Under 20% of the sample belongs to the ten largest clones.

No immune events, such as infections, were documented for the healthy donors during the collection period. Time-dependent variance in a beta-binomial model of T-cell clone differential abundance was calibrated using healthy-donor blood repertoires as a training cohort. There were roughly 10 healthy donors in the training cohort, of whom 3 were female and 7 were male. On average the donors were 43 years old, and their ages spanned about 29 to 65 years. Whole blood was collected from each healthy donor at three time points spaced around 2 weeks apart and obtained from a commercial supplier. Genomic DNA was extracted from unsorted whole blood for immunosequencing.

The specimen was blood. This TCR derives from a person aged 18 to 70 in good health. This chain is built from TRBV7-9 and TRBJ2-1, with 8 bases in between that match TRBD2. The CDR3 region has the sequence CASSSGGRHTYEQFF. The nucleotide sequence reads as follows: TGTGCCAGCAGCTCGGGAGGGAGACACACATATGAGCAGTTCTTC.